The 12 T cell receptor beta chains below all came from one sample that was sequenced in a study of T cells in Graves' hyperthyroidism and ophthalmopathy. RNA transcripts provided the source from which TCR beta CDR3 regions were amplified. The primer set for the first-round RT-PCR of the TCR CDR3 was HTBI. TCRdb called the multiplex PCR reads again in MiXCR, with one record for every CDR3 protein. The sample has about 380,000 distinct CDR3 sequences; around 20% are singletons. The sequencing sample was made of blood. Receptors were obtained from a man between 18 and 35 years old with Graves' ophthalmopathy.

In its sample, this clonotype was seen a few times. This rearrangement joins TRBV20-1 to TRBJ2-3; 7 bases line up with TRBD1. Germline V gives CDR1 DFQATT, CDR2 SNEGSKA (reference sequence). After removal of 6 bases from V and 10 bases from J, the junction contained 7 bases not matched to a gene. This CDR3 spans 11 amino acids. CDR3 sequence: CSAPDRKAQYF. Written as DNA, the CDR3 is TGCAGTGCCCCGGACAGGAAGGCGCAGTATTTT.

This clonotype has a single count. The CDR3 does not end in the conserved phenylalanine or tryptophan, so this is likely a read error. The chain carries TRBV10-3 and TRBJ2-5; 7 nucleotides line up with TRBD2. This CDR3 spans 13 amino acids. Germline CDR1 and CDR2: ENHRY and SYGVKD. J lost 3 bases, V lost 9 bases, and 7 bases had no gene match. Written as DNA, the CDR3 is TGTGCCATGAGAGCGGGGACGGAAGAGACCCAGTACCTC. This gives the protein CAMRAGTEETQYL.

The CDR3 reads CATSRDLGQGTYEQYF. CDR3 nucleotide sequence: TGTGCCACCAGCAGAGATTTGGGACAGGGAACCTACGAGCAGTACTTC. The chain uses TRBV15 and TRBJ2-7; 9 nucleotides align to TRBD1. This CDR3 has 16 residues. The germline V gene encodes CDR1 LNHNV and CDR2 YYDKDF (reference sequence). V was pared by 0 bases and J by 2 bases, with 5 bases of the junction left unmatched.

The chain carries TRBV7-9 and TRBJ1-6, with a weak D call TRBD1 (6 bases). The germline V gene has CDR1 SEHNR and CDR2 FQNEAQ (reference sequence). The CDR3 consists of 18 residues. V was clipped by 0 bases and J by 0 bases, with 12 bases between them. CDR3: CASSLAITGSSYNSPLHF. Written as DNA, the CDR3 is TGTGCCAGCAGCTTAGCAATAACAGGGAGCTCCTATAATTCACCCCTCCACTTT.

V is TRBV4-1 and J is TRBJ1-2; tentatively, D is TRBD1 (6 bases). Germline assignment: CDR1 MGHRA and CDR2 YSYEKL. This CDR3 is built from 17 residues. V was clipped by 1 base and J by 1 base, with 16 bases between them. CDR3 sequence (DNA): TGCGCCAGCAGCCAAGCTGGAGGGGACATATTTAACTATGGCTACACCTTC. Translation: CASSQAGGDIFNYGYTF.

This clonotype was seen a handful of times. This chain uses TRBV6-1 with TRBJ2-2; 7 bases are shared with TRBD2. The trim removed 0 bases at V and 0 bases at J, leaving 4 bases unmatched. The CDR3 spans 17 residues. Germline V gives CDR1 MNHNS, CDR2 SASEGT. The DNA for the CDR3 is TGTGCCAGCAGTGAAGCGCTTCGGGGGGCGAACACCGGGGAGCTGTTTTTT. Translation gives CASSEALRGANTGELFF.

This chain connects TRBV20-1 to TRBJ1-5; no clear D. The CDR3 has 14 amino acids. Germline V gene lookup returns CDR1 DFQATT and CDR2 SNEGSKA (reference sequence). Trimming removed 1 base from V and 9 bases from J, with 16 bases in between. The CDR3 nucleotides read TGCAGTGCTAGAGTGCAGAAAGATCACCGGCCCCAGCATTTT. Translated: CSARVQKDHRPQHF.

This clonotype was detected ten times or more. The chain joins TRBV2 to TRBJ2-7; D perhaps matches TRBD1 (5 bases). The germline gives CDR1 SNHLY, CDR2 FYNNEI. The length of the CDR3 is 17 residues. V was clipped by 0 bases and J by 0 bases, with 15 bases between them. This chain's CDR3 is CASSEALDTHFSYEQYF. CDR3 nucleotides: TGTGCCAGCAGTGAAGCCTTGGACACCCATTTCTCCTACGAGCAGTACTTC.

This clonotype was counted many times. The rearrangement uses TRBV3-1 and TRBJ1-1, with no clear D. Germline V gene data show CDR1 as LGHDT and CDR2 as YNNKEL (reference sequence). The CDR3 extends over 16 amino acids. V lost 4 bases to trimming and J lost 0 bases, with 15 bases between them. The CDR3 reads CASSPQTKRMNTEAFF. In DNA form, the CDR3 reads TGTGCCAGCAGCCCTCAGACGAAGCGGATGAACACTGAAGCTTTCTTT.

In this sample, this clonotype turned up many times. The chain employs TRBV12-3 or TRBV12-4 and TRBJ2-1; TRBD2 agrees at 9 bases. V shed 8 bases and J 9 bases; nucleotides not matched to a gene: 17. The CDR3 spans 16 residues. The CDR3 DNA sequence: TGTGCCAGCTCCCTCGGCGGACTAGCGTCCTTTGGTGAGCAGTTCTTC. It yields the protein CASSLGGLASFGEQFF.

This clonotype was detected a few times. The rearrangement uses TRBV28 and TRBJ1-6; D call uncertain. The germline gives CDR1 MDHEN, CDR2 SYDVKM. CDR3 length: 16 amino acids. Trimming cost V 6 bases and J 6 bases, with 18 bases left between them. CDR3 DNA sequence: TGTGCCAGCAGAACTCCCTGGACGGATTTTAATTCACCCCTCCACTTT. It is translated as CASRTPWTDFNSPLHF.

The V and J genes are TRBV9 and TRBJ2-5, with 8 positions matching TRBD1. The CDR3 has 21 amino acids. The trim removed 3 bases at V and 5 bases at J, leaving 27 bases unmatched. Germline V lookup: CDR1 SGDLS, CDR2 YYNGEE. The CDR3 loop is CASSATARGPSTAGGGETQYF. As DNA, the CDR3 is TGTGCCAGCAGCGCAACGGCGCGCGGCCCTTCGACAGCAGGGGGCGGGGAGACCCAGTACTTC.